This T cell receptor (beta chain) was sequenced during a study of shared clonotypes between healthy human individuals. The CDR3 loop spans 14 amino acids. Trimming removed 4 bases from V and 11 bases from J, with 20 bases in between. Germline assignment: CDR1 MGHRA and CDR2 YSYEKL. Method: immunoSEQ multiplex PCR; TCRdb's copy keeps in-frame clones and lacks some. The sample has about 2.2 million clones; around 93% are singletons. CD45RO-negative CD8 cells positively selected for CCR7 made up the naive population, which excluded terminally differentiated effector memory CD45RA+ cells. Specimen: naive CD8+ T cells from PBMCs. The V gene is TRBV4-1, the J gene TRBJ2-5; weak D call: TRBD2 (5 bases). The receptor was derived from a man between 18 and 29 years old in good health. Some clones in this sample may be carry-over from other donors' samples. DNA for the CDR3: TGCGCCAGCAGCCCCCGGGAACCTCCCGGGGAGCAGTACTTC. It codes for CASSPREPPGEQYF.